This T cell receptor (beta chain) is from a study of shared clonotypes between healthy human individuals (dated by TCRdb to 2018 to 2021). General notes on the study: A couple of women and three men aged 18 to 49 years were included in the cohort. For each donor, CD4 naive and CD4 memory were each run on three plates, CD8 naive on two plates, and CD8 memory on one plate. To estimate repertoire size and how much clonotype sharing occurs between individuals, the study deeply sequenced the blood TCR repertoires of about 5 healthy adults. To increase sequencing depth and limit assay-specific biases, different laboratories used diverse techniques to prepare libraries and sequence TCR repertoires. Per donor, leukapheresis produced somewhere between about 0.8 and 9 billion PBMCs. Overall results and qualifications from the work: Because the study included a small number of donors, the genetic and exposure-history diversity represented was limited. Compared with non-shared clonotypes, clonotypes shared by all four sorted-subset donors had higher generation probabilities. Sharing across several donors was observed for approximately 5% of naive CD4, under 4% of naive CD8, 2% to 2.5% of memory CD4, and roughly 0.4% of memory CD8 clonotypes. Sampling was restricted to blood, and TCR repertoires in tissues likely differ from the TCR repertoires found in blood. Even with the large sequencing depth, rarefaction of the sorted-subset datasets indicated that sequencing was incomplete. Based on pairwise subsampling, the degree of clonotype sharing among donors was expected to be affected by sequencing depth. Naive subsets generally had larger estimated clonotype richness than memory subsets did.

Using the deep immunoSEQ assay, TCR CDR3 regions were amplified from genomic DNA by multiplex PCR. For each cell subset, the extracted genomic DNA was distributed evenly across all wells of several immunoSEQ 96-well plates, and each plate served as one replicate. For sorted subsets, 200 ng of genomic DNA, equivalent to roughly 33,000 T cell genomes, went into each replicate PCR. Purified libraries were measured with a Qubit 3.0 fluorometer, size-checked on a Bioanalyzer 2100, and measured again with the KAPA Library Quantification kit. A separate single-read 150-cycle Illumina NextSeq 550 flow cell was used to sequence each immunoSEQ 96-well plate. For the original study's pipeline: Because the immunoSEQ output included only junctional sequences and no quality scores, the filtering could not be the same as the filtering used for full-length reads. To assign V/J genes and CDR3, sequences were annotated using PyIR, a Python wrapper for IgBLAST v1.9, with IMGT germline references. Reads were removed for weak V/J assignments (E-value above 1e-6), missing CDR3, stop codons, out-of-frame junctions, or ambiguous translated residues. V3J clonotypes were defined as sequences sharing an identical inferred V gene, J gene, and CDR3 amino acid sequence. To compute the percentage overlap between repertoires, the number of shared unique clonotypes was divided by the size of the smaller repertoire. Repertoire richness was assessed with RTK rarefaction, the Chao1 estimator, and Recon v2.1 estimates of unobserved clonotypes. OLGA was used to compute generation probabilities for all TCRbeta clonotypes that the gDNA method yielded from four donors. Held by TCRdb, this immuneACCESS table contains in-frame sequences only and omits some clones. Under half of the omission traces to an unresolved V gene where checked; the cause of the rest is unknown. D and trimming were read from the DNA, whereas the V and J calls and clone size are those reported in that table. Present in this sample are over a million clones, less than 99% of which were seen just once. About 0.35% of the sample is held by the ten biggest clonotypes.

This clone was counted once. Its antigen has not been determined. Per-base quality was not reported, and no clone a single base away is much larger than it. Sequences MNHNS (CDR1) and SASEGT (CDR2) are obtained from the germline V gene. The germline V and J ends show losses of 9 bases and 4 bases respectively, and no gene match explains 9 bases of the junction. Including cysteine and phenylalanine, the CDR3 has 14 amino acids. Only the CDR3 region is kept as DNA, spanning 42 bases read in frame from base 1. The donors were healthy, HIV-negative adults with no recently reported acute infections or vaccinations. Every donor was a Caucasian adult living in Nashville, Tennessee, USA. CD4+ T cells were enriched by magnetic negative selection; naive cells were then positively selected on CD45RA, and the negative fraction formed the memory subset. Blood was collected by leukapheresis, and PBMCs were isolated by Ficoll-Histopaque density gradient centrifugation and then cryopreserved in liquid nitrogen vapor phase. Analytical flow cytometry was used to check the purity and quantity of each magnetically sorted T cell population. Genomic DNA was isolated from every sorted fraction and measured by UV absorbance on a Nanodrop 2000c.

Recombination connected TRBV6-1 to TRBJ2-3; TRBD1 aligns with 8 central bases. Input material: naive CD4+ T cells sorted from blood. The intended sense of this specimen's cell subset or site label: CD45RA+ positively selected. This sequence originates from a man aged 25-45 years in good health. The CDR3 corresponds to CASTPDRAPDTQYF. The nucleotide sequence is given as TGTGCCAGTACCCCGGACAGGGCCCCAGATACGCAGTATTTT.